This TCR beta chain was identified during a study of vaccination and CD4 T cells after COVID-19. Study-wide background: The convalescents included six males and four females, and among them two were Hispanic while seven were Caucasian. The peptides that stimulated the cells were overlapping spike peptides from SARS-CoV-2, HCoV-NL63, HCoV-OC43 and HCoV-229E.

To note about this clonotype: No antigen is known for it.

Study results and limitations: The median number of SARS-CoV-2-reactive clonotypes increased from around 20 to 38, a change that did not reach significance.

At the Johns Hopkins FTIC core, DNA taken from cultured CD4+ T cells was sequenced by way of the Oncomine TCR Beta short-read assay. TCRdb redid the calling of the PCR reads with MiXCR, one entry per CDR3 protein. Among roughly 9,000 distinct CDR3 sequences, 40% to 55% were seen once, and the ten largest hold about 17%. Sample treatment: roughly nine-day PBMC culture with coronavirus spike peptide pools or control peptides (ViraFEST assay). Unexposed donor CD4+ T cells predated the COVID-19 pandemic, collected 2011-2018. Isolation of CD4+ T cells by negative selection took place after ten to eleven days of culture. Input material: CD4+ T cells from blood, cultured in vitro. The source is a human donor in good health.

The CDR3 DNA sequence: TGTGCCAGTAGTACCACCGGGACAGCTTCACCCCTCCACTTT. Amino acid sequence: CASSTTGTASPLHF. The chain has TRBV19 and TRBJ1-6; 7 bases fit TRBD1. This CDR3 has 14 amino acids. V dropped 4 bases and J dropped 9; count of bases not matched to a gene: 6. Germline V CDR1 and CDR2: LNHDA, SQIVND (reference sequence).